This T cell receptor (beta chain) came from a study of identical twins. Healthy Caucasians alone served as donors. This clonotype was seen ten or more times. Via MiXCR, TCRdb re-called the 5' RACE reads, giving one row per CDR3 protein. The data hold under 400,000 distinct CDR3 sequences, with 9% observed a single time. This CDR3 is built from 11 residues. The germline V and J ends were trimmed by 3 bases and 7 bases, with 6 bases remaining between them. This sequence joins TRBV12-3 or TRBV12-4 and TRBJ1-1; D is unresolved. Sequencing input: naive T cells sorted from blood. The sequence was obtained from a woman aged 45-65 years in good health. CDR3 sequence: CASSLIHEAFF. CDR3 coding DNA: TGTGCCAGCAGTTTGATCCATGAAGCTTTCTTT.